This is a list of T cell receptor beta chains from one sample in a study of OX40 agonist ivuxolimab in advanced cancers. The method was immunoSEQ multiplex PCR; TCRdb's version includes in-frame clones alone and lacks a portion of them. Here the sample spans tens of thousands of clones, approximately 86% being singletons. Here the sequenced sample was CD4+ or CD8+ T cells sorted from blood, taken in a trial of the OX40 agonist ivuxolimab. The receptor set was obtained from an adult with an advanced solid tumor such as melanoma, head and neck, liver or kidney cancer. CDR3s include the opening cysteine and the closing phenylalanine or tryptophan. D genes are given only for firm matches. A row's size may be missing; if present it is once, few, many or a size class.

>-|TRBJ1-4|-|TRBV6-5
CASSYSSGGGEKLFF
TGTGCCAGCAGTTACTCTAGTGGGGGTGGTGAAAAACTGTTTTTT
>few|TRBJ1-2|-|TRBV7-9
CASSPPANYDGYTF
TGTGCCAGCAGCCCCCCCGCCAACTATGATGGCTACACCTTC
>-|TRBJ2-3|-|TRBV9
CASSRSSGTDTQYF
TGTGCCAGCAGCAGATCCTCGGGCACAGATACGCAGTATTTT
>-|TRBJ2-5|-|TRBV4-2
CASSQHGTGAGETQYF
TGTGCCAGCAGCCAACACGGCACGGGTGCTGGTGAGACCCAGTACTTC
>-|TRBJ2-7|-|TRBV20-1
CSASERQQYF
TGCAGTGCTAGCGAGCGACAGCAGTACTTC
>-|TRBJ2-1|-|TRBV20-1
CSARRGEQFF
TGCAGTGCCAGAAGGGGGGAGCAGTTCTTC
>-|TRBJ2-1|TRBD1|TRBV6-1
CASSERRQGANNEQFF
TGTGCCAGCAGTGAAAGACGACAGGGGGCGAACAATGAGCAGTTCTTC
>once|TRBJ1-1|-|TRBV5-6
CASSLRGITNTEAFF
TGTGCCAGCAGCTTGAGGGGGATCACGAACACTGAAGCTTTCTTT
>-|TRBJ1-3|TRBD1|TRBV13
CASSPRQGLGNTIYF
TGTGCCAGCAGTCCCCGACAGGGGCTGGGAAACACCATATATTTT
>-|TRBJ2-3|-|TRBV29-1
CSVVGKRDPGYRDTQYF
TGCAGCGTTGTAGGAAAACGGGACCCAGGATACAGAGATACGCAGTATTTT
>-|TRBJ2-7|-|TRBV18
CASSQGAGLNYEQYF
TGTGCCAGCTCGCAGGGTGCGGGACTGAATTACGAGCAGTACTTC
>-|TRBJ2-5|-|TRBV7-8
CASSGRVQETQYF
TGTGCCAGCAGCGGCAGGGTTCAAGAGACCCAGTACTTC
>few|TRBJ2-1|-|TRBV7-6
CASSLVMRARRNEQFF
TGTGCCAGCAGCTTAGTTATGAGGGCGCGGAGGAATGAGCAGTTCTTC
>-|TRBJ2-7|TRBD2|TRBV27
CASSFGLAGSSYEQYF
TGTGCCAGCAGTTTTGGACTAGCGGGTTCCTCCTACGAGCAGTACTTC
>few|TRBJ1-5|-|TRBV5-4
CASSEQGSNQPQHF
TGTGCCAGCAGCGAACAGGGTTCCAATCAGCCCCAGCATTTT
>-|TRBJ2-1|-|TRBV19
CASSARQSEQFF
TGTGCCAGTAGTGCCCGACAGTCTGAGCAGTTCTTC
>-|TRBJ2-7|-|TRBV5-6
CASRSSGTSSYEQYF
TGTGCCAGCAGGTCATCCGGGACAAGCTCCTACGAGCAGTACTTC
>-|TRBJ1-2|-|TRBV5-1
CASSLAVGTYGYTF
TGCGCCAGCAGCTTGGCGGTGGGTACCTATGGCTACACCTTC
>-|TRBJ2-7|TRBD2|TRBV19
CASSGTSGRHEQYF
TGTGCCAGTAGTGGGACTAGCGGGAGACACGAGCAGTACTTC
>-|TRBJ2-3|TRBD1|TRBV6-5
CASSRTGSTDTQYF
TGTGCCAGCAGCCGGACAGGGAGCACAGATACGCAGTATTTT
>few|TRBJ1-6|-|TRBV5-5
CASSVGGNSPLHF
TGTGCCAGCAGCGTAGGGGGGAATTCACCCCTCCACTTT
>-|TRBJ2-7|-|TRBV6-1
CASSDRQGDEQYF
TGTGCCAGCAGTGATCGGCAGGGTGACGAGCAGTACTTC
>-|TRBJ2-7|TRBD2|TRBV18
CASSPTSGVYEQYF
TGTGCCAGCTCACCGACTAGCGGCGTCTACGAGCAGTACTTC
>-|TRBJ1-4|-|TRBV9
CASSVGAATNEKLFF
TGTGCCAGCAGCGTCGGGGCTGCAACTAATGAAAAACTGTTTTTT
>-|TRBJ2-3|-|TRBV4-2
CASSHVLRGGRVGTDTQYF
TGTGCCAGCAGCCATGTCCTGAGGGGGGGGCGAGTTGGCACAGATACGCAGTATTTT
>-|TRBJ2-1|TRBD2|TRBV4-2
CASSQRAGGSSYNEQFF
TGTGCCAGCAGCCAACGAGCGGGAGGGAGCTCCTACAATGAGCAGTTCTTC
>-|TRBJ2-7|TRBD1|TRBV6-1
CASSEGVLQGWYEQYF
TGTGCCAGCAGTGAAGGGGTATTACAGGGGTGGTACGAGCAGTACTTC
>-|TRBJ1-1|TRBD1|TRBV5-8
CASSLVFSYRGLGNAEAFF
TGTGCCAGCAGCTTGGTCTTTTCGTACAGGGGGCTTGGGAACGCTGAAGCTTTCTTT
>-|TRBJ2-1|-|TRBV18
CASSPIPPGASYNEQFF
TGTGCCAGCTCACCCATACCTCCCGGCGCCTCCTACAATGAGCAGTTCTTC
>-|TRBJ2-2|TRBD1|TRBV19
CASRRDREDTGELFF
TGTGCCAGTAGGCGGGACAGGGAAGACACCGGGGAGCTGTTTTTT
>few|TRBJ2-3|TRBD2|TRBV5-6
CASRRGGGADTQYF
TGTGCCAGCAGGAGGGGCGGGGGTGCTGATACGCAGTATTTT
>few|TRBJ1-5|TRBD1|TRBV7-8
CASSFSGTGAQPQHF
TGTGCCAGCAGCTTTTCCGGGACAGGGGCTCAGCCCCAGCATTTT
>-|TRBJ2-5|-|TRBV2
CASSESGRGTQYF
TGTGCCAGCAGTGAGAGTGGACGTGGGACCCAGTACTTC
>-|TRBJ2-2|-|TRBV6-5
CASSYSRSGELFF
TGTGCCAGCAGTTACTCCCGTTCCGGGGAGCTGTTTTTT
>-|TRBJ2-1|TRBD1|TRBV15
CATSRGQGSSSYNEQFF
TGTGCCACCAGCAGAGGACAGGGTTCGAGCTCCTACAATGAGCAGTTCTTC
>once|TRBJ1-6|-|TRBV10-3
CAISGGPGASYNSPLHF
TGTGCCATCAGCGGAGGGCCTGGAGCCTCCTATAATTCACCCCTCCACTTT
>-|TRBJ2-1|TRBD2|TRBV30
CAWSAGTSGRASLRSYNEQFF
TGTGCCTGGAGTGCCGGGACTAGCGGGAGGGCCTCTCTCCGCTCCTACAATGAGCAGTTCTTC